Listed below are T cell receptor beta chains from one sample, sequenced in a study of blood T cell repertoires in COVID-19. Repertoires were generated with immunoSEQ multiplex PCR, while TCRdb's copy carries only in-frame clones and drops some. This sample carries 87,000 or so clones, about 89% of them seen once, and the ten largest clones take around 7.4%. Sequenced input: peripheral blood. The origin of the receptors is a human donor with acute or convalescent COVID-19. The donor label of this sample is uncertain. The CDR3 runs from the conserved cysteine through the conserved F or W. The D gene is left open where the match is weak. Size tells how often a clone was seen (once, few, many) or the class of an expanded clone, and some rows leave it out.

V gene: TRBV6-2/TRBV6-3
clone size: once
J gene: TRBJ2-7
D gene: TRBD2
CDR3 DNA: TGTGCCAGCAGCACTAGCGGGGGCAGCTACGAGCAGTACTTC
CDR3 protein: CASSTSGGSYEQYF

V gene: TRBV9
clone size: once
J gene: TRBJ1-3
D gene: -
CDR3 DNA: TGTGCCAGCAGCGTTGGCCCCGGAGACACCATATATTTT
CDR3 protein: CASSVGPGDTIYF

V gene: TRBV2
clone size: -
J gene: TRBJ1-2
D gene: -
CDR3 DNA: TGTGCCAGCAGTGAAGCGTTCGTCTACACCTTC
CDR3 protein: CASSEAFVYTF

V gene: TRBV9
clone size: -
J gene: TRBJ2-2
D gene: -
CDR3 DNA: TGTGCCAGCAGCCAGGGCCATTCGAACACCGGGGAGCTGTTTTTT
CDR3 protein: CASSQGHSNTGELFF

V gene: TRBV6-2/TRBV6-3
clone size: -
J gene: TRBJ2-1
D gene: TRBD2
CDR3 DNA: TGTGCCAGCAGTCGGGAGGGGTTGGGCCACAATGAGCAGTTCTTC
CDR3 protein: CASSREGLGHNEQFF

V gene: TRBV24-1
clone size: -
J gene: TRBJ1-2
D gene: TRBD1
CDR3 DNA: TGTGCCACCAGTGATACGACAGGGGAAGTCTATGGCTACACCTTC
CDR3 protein: CATSDTTGEVYGYTF

V gene: TRBV5-1
clone size: -
J gene: TRBJ1-3
D gene: -
CDR3 DNA: TGCGCCAGCAGACGCGAACCCCAGGGACAAGCTGGAAACACCATATATTTT
CDR3 protein: CASRREPQGQAGNTIYF

V gene: TRBV6-5
clone size: -
J gene: TRBJ2-7
D gene: -
CDR3 DNA: TGTGCCAGCAGTCCACTGGTTTCGAGGGACGAGCAGTACTTC
CDR3 protein: CASSPLVSRDEQYF

V gene: TRBV5-1
clone size: -
J gene: TRBJ2-3
D gene: TRBD2
CDR3 DNA: TGCGCCAGCAGCTACTTAGCGGGGGTAACAGATACGCAGTATTTT
CDR3 protein: CASSYLAGVTDTQYF

V gene: TRBV7-2
clone size: -
J gene: TRBJ1-5
D gene: -
CDR3 DNA: TGTGCCAGCAGCTTACAGAGCAATCAGCCCCAGCATTTT
CDR3 protein: CASSLQSNQPQHF

V gene: TRBV4-3
clone size: -
J gene: TRBJ1-2
D gene: -
CDR3 DNA: TGCGCCAGCAGCCAGCAGGGGTCGAACTATGGCTACACCTTC
CDR3 protein: CASSQQGSNYGYTF

V gene: TRBV10-3
clone size: -
J gene: TRBJ1-2
D gene: TRBD1
CDR3 DNA: TGTGCCATCACTACAGGGGGCTCTAACTATGGCTACACCTTC
CDR3 protein: CAITTGGSNYGYTF

V gene: TRBV7-2
clone size: few
J gene: TRBJ1-1
D gene: TRBD1
CDR3 DNA: TGTGCCAGCAGCTTTACCAGGGGGACTGAAGCTTTCTTT
CDR3 protein: CASSFTRGTEAFF

V gene: TRBV5-1
clone size: -
J gene: TRBJ1-1
D gene: -
CDR3 DNA: TGCGCCAGCAGCTTGGGGGAGGCGTACACTGAAGCTTTCTTT
CDR3 protein: CASSLGEAYTEAFF

V gene: TRBV7-9
clone size: -
J gene: TRBJ2-6
D gene: -
CDR3 DNA: TGTGCCAGCAGCCTACGAACAGGGTCTGGGGCCAACGTCCTGACTTTC
CDR3 protein: CASSLRTGSGANVLTF

V gene: TRBV15
clone size: -
J gene: TRBJ1-5
D gene: TRBD1
CDR3 DNA: TGTGCCACCAGCAGAGGGGGACAGGGGGCTTCGTGGGGTCAGCCCCAGCATTTT
CDR3 protein: CATSRGGQGASWGQPQHF

V gene: TRBV30
clone size: -
J gene: TRBJ1-5
D gene: -
CDR3 DNA: TGTGCCTGTTCTCCCGACAGTAGCAATCAGCCCCAGCATTTT
CDR3 protein: CACSPDSSNQPQHF

V gene: TRBV2
clone size: -
J gene: TRBJ2-5
D gene: TRBD2
CDR3 DNA: TGTGCCAGCAGCCCCACCCGACTAGCGGGGGAGACCCAGTACTTC
CDR3 protein: CASSPTRLAGETQYF

V gene: TRBV28
clone size: -
J gene: TRBJ2-5
D gene: TRBD2
CDR3 DNA: TGTGCCAGCAGCGTCCGGCAACTAGCGGGTCGTCAAGAGACCCAGTACTTC
CDR3 protein: CASSVRQLAGRQETQYF

V gene: TRBV19
clone size: -
J gene: TRBJ1-4
D gene: -
CDR3 DNA: TGTGCCAGTACCTCCGGGACTACGGATGAAAAACTGTTTTTT
CDR3 protein: CASTSGTTDEKLFF

V gene: TRBV7-9
clone size: -
J gene: TRBJ2-3
D gene: -
CDR3 DNA: TGTGCCAGCAGCTCCCCTCGGGGTTCTAGCACAGATACGCAGTATTTT
CDR3 protein: CASSSPRGSSTDTQYF

V gene: TRBV6-5
clone size: once
J gene: TRBJ2-1
D gene: TRBD1
CDR3 DNA: TGTGCCAGCAGTAATGGACAGGGTCGGTACAATGAGCAGTTCTTC
CDR3 protein: CASSNGQGRYNEQFF

V gene: TRBV19
clone size: -
J gene: TRBJ1-1
D gene: -
CDR3 DNA: TGTGCCAGTAGGACAGGACGCCTCACTGAAGCTTTCTTT
CDR3 protein: CASRTGRLTEAFF

V gene: TRBV6-5
clone size: -
J gene: TRBJ2-7
D gene: TRBD2
CDR3 DNA: TGTGCCAGCACAGGACTAGCGGGTTACGAGCAGTACTTC
CDR3 protein: CASTGLAGYEQYF

V gene: TRBV6-1
clone size: -
J gene: TRBJ2-3
D gene: -
CDR3 DNA: TGTGCCAGCAGTGAACACTACACAGATACGCAGTATTTT
CDR3 protein: CASSEHYTDTQYF

V gene: TRBV4-1
clone size: -
J gene: TRBJ2-5
D gene: -
CDR3 DNA: TGCGCCAGCAGCCAAGCGGGTCGCGGAAAACAAGAGACCCAGTACTTC
CDR3 protein: CASSQAGRGKQETQYF

V gene: TRBV18
clone size: -
J gene: TRBJ1-1
D gene: -
CDR3 DNA: TGTGCCAGCTCACCACCGCGACAGGCACTGGGCACTGAAGCTTTCTTT
CDR3 protein: CASSPPRQALGTEAFF

V gene: TRBV30
clone size: -
J gene: TRBJ1-3
D gene: TRBD1
CDR3 DNA: TGTGCCTGGCAGAGGACAGGGACTGGAAACACCATATATTTT
CDR3 protein: CAWQRTGTGNTIYF

V gene: TRBV5-1
clone size: -
J gene: TRBJ2-1
D gene: TRBD1
CDR3 DNA: TGCGCCAGCAGCTTGGGACAGGGGTTTATCAATGAGCAGTTCTTC
CDR3 protein: CASSLGQGFINEQFF

V gene: TRBV5-4
clone size: -
J gene: TRBJ2-7
D gene: TRBD1
CDR3 DNA: TGTGCCAGCAGCGCCGGTGACAGGGTCTACGAGCAGTACTTC
CDR3 protein: CASSAGDRVYEQYF

V gene: TRBV5-6
clone size: -
J gene: TRBJ2-1
D gene: TRBD1
CDR3 DNA: TGTGCCAGCAACGTCCTCGGACAGGGCTACAATGAGCAGTTCTTC
CDR3 protein: CASNVLGQGYNEQFF

V gene: TRBV5-1
clone size: -
J gene: TRBJ2-6
D gene: TRBD1
CDR3 DNA: TGCGCCAGCAGTCAGACAGGGTTGTCCGGGGCCAACGTCCTGACTTTC
CDR3 protein: CASSQTGLSGANVLTF

V gene: TRBV5-4
clone size: once
J gene: TRBJ1-1
D gene: TRBD1
CDR3 DNA: TGTGCCAGCAGCTTGGGTCGGGACAGAACTGAAGCTTTCTTT
CDR3 protein: CASSLGRDRTEAFF

V gene: TRBV7-9
clone size: -
J gene: TRBJ2-3
D gene: TRBD2
CDR3 DNA: TGTGCCAGCAGCCGGACTAGCGAGGATACGCAGTATTTT
CDR3 protein: CASSRTSEDTQYF

V gene: TRBV5-1
clone size: once
J gene: TRBJ2-1
D gene: -
CDR3 DNA: TGCGCCAGCAGGCCCGAGGGAGGTGGTAATGAGCAGTTCTTC
CDR3 protein: CASRPEGGGNEQFF

V gene: TRBV10-1
clone size: -
J gene: TRBJ1-5
D gene: -
CDR3 DNA: TGCGCCAGCAGGGGGCATTCCCATAGTCAGCCCCAGCATTTT
CDR3 protein: CASRGHSHSQPQHF

V gene: TRBV30
clone size: -
J gene: TRBJ1-3
D gene: -
CDR3 DNA: TGTGCCTGGAGTACAGGTCCTGGAAACACCATATATTTT
CDR3 protein: CAWSTGPGNTIYF

V gene: TRBV30
clone size: -
J gene: TRBJ1-6
D gene: -
CDR3 DNA: TGTGCCTGGAGTGGGTCAGGTAGCTCCTATAATTCACCCCTCCACTTT
CDR3 protein: CAWSGSGSSYNSPLHF

V gene: TRBV6-5
clone size: -
J gene: TRBJ2-7
D gene: -
CDR3 DNA: TGTGCCAGCCTCCGGAGGGGGCGATCCTACGAGCAGTACTTC
CDR3 protein: CASLRRGRSYEQYF

V gene: TRBV11-2
clone size: few
J gene: TRBJ2-3
D gene: TRBD2
CDR3 DNA: TGTGCCAGCAGCTTATTAGACTGGGGGACTAGTACAGATACGCAGTATTTT
CDR3 protein: CASSLLDWGTSTDTQYF

V gene: TRBV6-2/TRBV6-3
clone size: -
J gene: TRBJ1-2
D gene: TRBD1
CDR3 DNA: TGTGCCAGCAGTTACCCGGACAGGGGCTACACCTTC
CDR3 protein: CASSYPDRGYTF

V gene: TRBV4-1
clone size: -
J gene: TRBJ1-4
D gene: TRBD1
CDR3 DNA: TGCGCCAGCAGCCAAGATAGGGACAGACGGTCTGAAAAACTGTTTTTT
CDR3 protein: CASSQDRDRRSEKLFF